These T cell receptor beta chains were read from a single sample in a study of cytomegalovirus exposure and HLA in healthy donors. Sequenced by immunoSEQ multiplex PCR; TCRdb stores in-frame clones only, minus some. Of tens of thousands of clones detected, over 60% appear once; the ten largest clones hold 2.5% to 3%. What was sequenced was PBMCs. These receptor sequences come from a woman aged 40-49 years in good health and CMV-seropositive. The CDR3 runs from the conserved cysteine through the conserved F or W. Fields, in order: J gene, clone size, D gene, V gene, CDR3 protein, CDR3 DNA. A D gene is named only where the DNA matches it firmly. Only part of the rows carry a size: once, few, many, or a class if the clone is expanded.

>TRBJ1-2|-|TRBD1|TRBV10-3
CAIRAGGWGYTF
TGTGCCATCAGGGCAGGGGGTTGGGGCTACACCTTC
>TRBJ2-7|-|TRBD1|TRBV6-1
CASSRGQLSAEQYF
TGTGCCAGCAGCCGGGGACAGCTGAGCGCCGAGCAGTACTTC
>TRBJ1-4|-|TRBD1|TRBV29-1
CSVTGPGEKLFF
TGCAGCGTGACAGGGCCGGGGGAAAAACTGTTTTTT
>TRBJ2-1|-|TRBD1|TRBV27
CASSLRDREFDEQFF
TGTGCCAGCAGCCTCCGGGACAGGGAATTCGATGAGCAGTTCTTC
>TRBJ2-1|-|TRBD2|TRBV4-2
CASSQLPGTSLNEQFF
TGTGCCAGCAGCCAACTTCCAGGGACTAGCTTAAATGAGCAGTTCTTC
>TRBJ1-6|once|-|TRBV5-1
CASSLAQGGSPLHF
TGCGCCAGCAGCTTGGCACAGGGCGGTTCACCCCTCCACTTT
>TRBJ1-2|-|TRBD1|TRBV14
CASSHGDRGSGGYTF
TGTGCCAGCAGCCATGGGGACAGGGGGTCGGGTGGCTACACCTTC
>TRBJ1-1|-|-|TRBV6-1
CASSEDVLGEAFF
TGTGCCAGCAGTGAAGATGTTCTCGGTGAAGCTTTCTTT
>TRBJ2-7|once|TRBD1|TRBV11-2
CASSDRDRGSYEQYF
TGTGCCAGCAGCGACCGGGACAGGGGGTCCTACGAGCAGTACTTC
>TRBJ2-5|-|TRBD2|TRBV2
CASRGTRAPQETQYF
TGTGCCAGCAGGGGGACTAGGGCCCCACAAGAGACCCAGTACTTC
>TRBJ2-1|-|TRBD2|TRBV2
CASIRGLGRDNEQFF
TGTGCCAGCATCCGCGGCCTTGGGAGGGACAATGAGCAGTTCTTC
>TRBJ1-5|-|TRBD1|TRBV29-1
CSVGDSWGNQPQHF
TGCAGCGTTGGGGACAGTTGGGGCAATCAGCCCCAGCATTTT
>TRBJ2-1|-|-|TRBV4-3
CASSQGSTVLYNEQFF
TGCGCCAGCAGCCAAGGATCGACAGTGCTCTACAATGAGCAGTTCTTC
>TRBJ2-1|-|-|TRBV5-1
CASSPGGLYNEQFF
TGCGCCAGCAGCCCGGGCGGACTGTACAATGAGCAGTTCTTC
>TRBJ2-7|few|-|TRBV10-2
CASSESDSHRLRAYEQYF
TGCGCCAGCAGTGAGTCCGATAGTCACAGGTTACGGGCCTACGAGCAGTACTTC
>TRBJ2-7|-|TRBD2|TRBV7-8
CASSLERGGLTGFYEQYF
TGTGCCAGCAGCTTAGAGCGGGGGGGCCTTACGGGATTCTACGAGCAGTACTTC
>TRBJ1-5|-|-|TRBV7-2
CASSRWAGTNNQPQHF
TGTGCCAGCAGCCGTTGGGCGGGGACGAACAATCAGCCCCAGCATTTT
>TRBJ1-2|-|-|TRBV10-3
CAIMEGTSNYGYTF
TGTGCCATCATGGAGGGTACCTCTAACTATGGCTACACCTTC
>TRBJ1-1|few|-|TRBV6-1
CASSSHPRGTEAFF
TGTGCCAGCAGTTCACACCCCCGGGGGACTGAAGCTTTCTTT
>TRBJ1-5|few|TRBD1|TRBV28
CASRELERDREYSNQPQHF
TGTGCCAGCAGGGAATTAGAGAGGGACAGGGAGTATAGCAATCAGCCCCAGCATTTT
>TRBJ1-2|-|TRBD1|TRBV6-1
CASSLDRGYGYTF
TGTGCCAGCAGTCTGGACAGGGGTTATGGCTACACCTTC
>TRBJ2-3|-|-|TRBV13
CASSLRSGVDTDTQYF
TGTGCCAGCAGCTTAAGGTCAGGGGTGGACACAGATACGCAGTATTTT
>TRBJ2-7|-|TRBD1|TRBV11-2
CASSFQGGGTGARIDEQYF
TGTGCCAGCAGCTTCCAAGGTGGTGGGACAGGGGCTCGCATTGACGAGCAGTACTTC